A few counts support the clone carrying this T cell receptor (beta chain). This entry comes from a study of blood T cell repertoires in COVID-19. Turning to the study itself: Sites in the United States, Italy and Spain provided acute and convalescent COVID-19 samples.

Using immunoSEQ multiplex PCR, the repertoire was profiled, and TCRdb retains in-frame clones only, with some absent. This table has some 270,000 clones, 85% to 90% appearing once. Germline V gives CDR1 SGHTA, CDR2 FQGTGA. The CDR3 has 13 amino acids. V trimming: 6 bases; J trimming: 3 bases; junction bases outside the gene matches: 4. This TCR came from a young man with acute or convalescent COVID-19. The genes are TRBV7-3 and TRBJ1-2, with 7 bases identical to TRBD1. The specimen sequenced was peripheral blood. CDR3 in DNA: TGTGCCAGCAGTCGCGGACAGGACTATGGCTACACCTTC. Its translation is CASSRGQDYGYTF.